One and the same sample provided the 28 T cell receptor beta chains below, sequenced in a study of shared clonotypes between healthy human individuals. Naive-designated CD8 cells lacked CD45RO, were positively enriched for CCR7, and omitted terminally differentiated effector memory CD45RA+ cells. Data came from immunoSEQ multiplex PCR; TCRdb stores just in-frame clones and leaves some out. Here the sample spans approximately 740,000 clones, about 92% being singletons. The sample comprised naive CD8+ T cells sorted from blood. These receptors were obtained from a man younger than 45 in good health.

This clone showed up just once. The CDR3 DNA is TGTGCCAGTAACCCGGCCGGAGGGGCCAACGTCCTGACTTTC. Its protein is CASNPAGGANVLTF. V gene TRBV19 combines with J gene TRBJ2-6; D call uncertain. CDR1 is LNHDA and CDR2 is SQIVND in the germline V gene (reference sequence). V was shortened by 7 bases and J by 4 bases, with 11 bases between the two germline ends. CDR3 size: 14 residues.

The chain couples TRBV27 to TRBJ2-7, with TRBD2 as a possible D gene (7 bases). CDR3 length: 12 residues. The germline gives CDR1 MNHEY, CDR2 SMNVEV (reference sequence). The germline V and J ends were trimmed by 7 bases and 3 bases, with 10 bases remaining between them. The CDR3 loop is CASKRGGYEQYF. CDR3 nucleotide sequence: TGTGCCAGCAAGAGGGGGGGCTACGAGCAGTACTTC.

There are many counts of this clone. The CDR3 DNA follows: TGTGCCAGCAGTGGTCTAGCGGGAGACTCCTACGAGCAGTACTTC. It yields the protein CASSGLAGDSYEQYF. This rearrangement joins TRBV6-1 to TRBJ2-7; 10 bases line up with TRBD2. V lost 4 bases, J lost 0 bases, and 3 bases stayed unmatched. Per germline, CDR1 MNHNS and CDR2 SASEGT. The CDR3 is made up of 15 amino acids.

This clone appeared once. The J gene is TRBJ2-2, the V gene TRBV27, with 7 bases that match TRBD2. Trimming removed 3 bases from V and 4 bases from J; junction bases left unmatched: 2. Germline-derived CDR1 and CDR2 are MNHEY and SMNVEV (reference sequence). The CDR3 is 14 residues long. CDR3 protein: CASSLASGTGELFF. In DNA form, the CDR3 reads TGTGCCAGCAGTTTGGCTAGCGGCACCGGGGAGCTGTTTTTT.

V is TRBV6-5 and J is TRBJ1-2; D not resolved. Trimming removed 2 bases at V and 5 bases at J, with 9 bases between. Germline V lookup: CDR1 MNHEY, CDR2 SVGAGI. The CDR3 is 13 residues long. In DNA, the CDR3 is TGTGCCAGCAGTTACGGGCAGGAATATGGCTACACCTTC. This encodes CASSYGQEYGYTF.

This clone is a singleton in its sample. V gene TRBV4-1 combines with J gene TRBJ2-1; the D is unclear. CDR3 size: 13 residues. V was cut by 0 bases and J by 6 bases, with 6 bases left in between. Germline CDR1 is MGHRA and CDR2 is YSYEKL. The CDR3 nucleotides are TGCGCCAGCAGCCAAGATGGACGCAATGAGCAGTTCTTC. Amino acids: CASSQDGRNEQFF.

As for this clone: In the same sample, other DNA sequences code for this CDR3. V gene TRBV10-3 combines with J gene TRBJ2-7, with 7 bases fitting TRBD1. Per germline, CDR1 ENHRY and CDR2 SYGVKD. Trimming cost V 6 bases and J 2 bases; bases outside gene matches: 4. This CDR3 spans 13 amino acids. The CDR3 is CAISGDSTYEQYF. The CDR3 DNA reads TGTGCCATCAGCGGGGACAGTACCTACGAGCAGTACTTC.

J is TRBJ2-3 and V is TRBV30; 7 bases match TRBD2. Germline V lookup: CDR1 GTSNPN, CDR2 SVGIG (reference sequence). V was clipped by 0 bases and J by 1 base; unmatched bases: 4. The CDR3 spans 15 residues. DNA for the CDR3: TGTGCCTGGAGTGTATCCACTAGCGGCACAGATACGCAGTATTTT. Its protein product is CAWSVSTSGTDTQYF.

This chain uses TRBV30 with TRBJ2-3, with 8 nucleotides matching TRBD2. The CDR3 has 15 amino acids. Per the germline V gene, CDR1 is GTSNPN and CDR2 is SVGIG (reference sequence). With V trimmed by 6 bases and J by 0 bases, 8 bases remained unmatched. CDR3 protein: CACPSGRSSTDTQYF. CDR3 sequence (DNA): TGTGCCTGCCCTAGCGGGCGATCTAGCACAGATACGCAGTATTTT.

This clone was picked up one time. The DNA of the CDR3 is TGTGCCTCAGCGGGCGGGAGCCCCGGGGAGCTGTTTTTT. This sequence encodes CASAGGSPGELFF. V is TRBV9 and J is TRBJ2-2, with TRBD2 matching 7 bases. With 10 bases clipped from V and 6 bases from J, the junction kept 9 bases outside the gene matches. This CDR3 contains 13 residues. Germline CDR1 reads SGDLS; CDR2 reads YYNGEE. Filled out from reference TRBV9 and TRBJ2-2, the complete variable domain reads DSGVTQTPKHLITATGQRVTLRCSPRSGDLSVYWYQQSLDQGLQFLIQYYNGEERAKGNILERFSAQQFPDLHSELNLSSLELGDSALYFCASAGGSPGELFFGEGSRLTVL.

CDR3 bases: TGTGCCAGCAGCAAAGTTCCAGGGGCGGGAGAGCAGTACTTC. Translated: CASSKVPGAGEQYF. V and J are TRBV21-1 and TRBJ2-7. TRBV21-1 has pseudogene status. The CDR3 extends over 14 amino acids.

The CDR3: CASRFGGWDTEAFF. CDR3 nucleotides: TGTGCCAGCAGGTTTGGAGGTTGGGACACTGAAGCTTTCTTT. The chain uses TRBV7-2 and TRBJ1-1; the D is unclear. The CDR3 contains 14 residues. Germline values: CDR1 SGHTA, CDR2 FQGNSA. Trimming shortened V by 6 bases and J by 3 bases, and 14 bases separated the two germline ends.

The chain couples TRBV28 to TRBJ1-3; 7 bases align to TRBD1. The germline CDR1 and CDR2 sequences are MDHEN and SYDVKM. V lost 5 bases, J lost 11 bases, and 6 bases stayed unmatched. This CDR3 spans 12 amino acids. The CDR3, as DNA: TGTGCCAGCAGTCGAGGACAGGCTTCCATATATTTT. Its translation is CASSRGQASIYF.

On this clone: This sample also contains other DNA sequences that code for the same CDR3. The V and J genes are TRBV18 and TRBJ2-7; 9 bases are shared with TRBD1. This CDR3 has 15 amino acids. V shed 3 bases, J shed 3 bases, and the junction held 6 bases outside the gene matches. Germline V gene sequence: CDR1 KGHSH, CDR2 LQKENI. The CDR3 nucleotides are TGTGCCAGCTCACCCCCGACAGGGGGAGGCTACGAGCAGTACTTC. It translates to CASSPPTGGGYEQYF.

The rearrangement uses TRBV28 and TRBJ1-2; D is undetermined. The CDR3 sequence is 12 residues long. With 3 bases removed from V and 5 bases from J, the gap between germline ends came to 7 bases. Germline-derived CDR1 and CDR2 are MDHEN and SYDVKM. The CDR3 DNA sequence: TGTGCCAGCAGTTTCAACCTGTATGGCTACACCTTC. Protein: CASSFNLYGYTF.

The chain employs TRBV7-9 and TRBJ1-1, with a possible D match to TRBD1 (6 bases). CDR3 length: 15 residues. V shed 5 bases and J shed 0 bases, with 13 bases lying between them. Germline assignment: CDR1 SEHNR and CDR2 FQNEAQ (reference sequence). For the CDR3, the DNA is TGTGCCAGCAGCCCCCGGACAGCCATGAACACTGAAGCTTTCTTT. The encoded protein is CASSPRTAMNTEAFF.

This chain connects TRBV5-5 to TRBJ1-1; no definite D call. This CDR3 has 14 amino acids. V lost 3 bases to trimming and J lost 4 bases, with 13 bases between them. The germline CDR1 and CDR2 sequences are SGHKS and YYEKEE (reference sequence). The CDR3 nucleotides are TGTGCCAGCAGCTGGGAAATAGGAATCACTGAAGCTTTCTTT. This translates into CASSWEIGITEAFF.

This chain links TRBV5-1 with TRBJ2-3; either TRBD1 or TRBD2 may supply D (5 bases each). The CDR3 contains 15 residues. V lost 2 bases to trimming and J lost 0 bases, with 10 bases between them. CDR1 SGHRS and CDR2 YFSETQ come from the germline V gene. For the CDR3, the DNA is TGCGCCAGCAGCTTTGGGGGTTCAAGCACAGATACGCAGTATTTT. Translation gives CASSFGGSSTDTQYF.

V gene TRBV19 combines with J gene TRBJ2-5; TRBD1 might be the D (8 bases). The CDR3 sequence is 17 residues long. CDR1 and CDR2 (germline): LNHDA, SQIVND (reference sequence). The germline V and J ends were trimmed by 4 bases and 2 bases, with 20 bases remaining between them. The CDR3 here is CASSTYIGQGGQETQYF. The CDR3 nucleotides read TGTGCCAGTAGTACCTACATAGGACAGGGAGGGCAAGAGACCCAGTACTTC.

This clone was seen only once. This chain joins TRBV11-3 and TRBJ2-1, with TRBD2 identical over 12 bases. After removal of 4 bases from V and 2 bases from J, the junction contained 3 bases not matched to a gene. Germline V gene lookup returns CDR1 SGHNT and CDR2 YENEEA. The CDR3 totals 16 residues. The chain's CDR3 is CASSSRTSGAYNEQFF. The CDR3 region has the DNA TGTGCCAGCAGCTCCCGGACTAGCGGGGCCTACAATGAGCAGTTCTTC.

V and J are TRBV11-2 and TRBJ2-7; 8 bases map to TRBD1. The germline gives CDR1 SGHAT, CDR2 FQNNGV. V was pared by 5 bases and J by 1 base, with 10 bases of the junction left unmatched. The CDR3 runs 16 residues. Here the CDR3 reads CASSGEAGGESYEQYF. In nucleotides, the CDR3 is TGTGCCAGCAGCGGAGAGGCAGGGGGCGAATCCTACGAGCAGTACTTC.

J is TRBJ2-1 and V is TRBV6-5, with D uncertain. Per the germline V gene, CDR1 is MNHEY and CDR2 is SVGAGI. V lost 2 bases and J lost 8, with 19 bases in between. This CDR3 has 16 amino acids. CDR3 nucleotide sequence: TGTGCCAGCAGTTACGTGAAGGGCTTGTTTTATGATGAGCAGTTCTTC. Protein: CASSYVKGLFYDEQFF.

This sequence joins TRBV6-5 and TRBJ2-1, with D maybe TRBD1 (6 bases). This CDR3 is 14 amino acids long. The germline V and J ends were trimmed by 0 bases and 8 bases, with 11 bases remaining between them. Germline CDR1 is MNHEY and CDR2 is SVGAGI. The CDR3 spells CASSYSGARYEQFF. DNA for the CDR3: TGTGCCAGCAGTTACTCGGGGGCTCGGTATGAGCAGTTCTTC.

V usage is TRBV29-1 and J usage is TRBJ1-1, with 11 nucleotides matching TRBD1. Per germline, CDR1 SQVTM and CDR2 ANQGSEA. The CDR3 length is 14 residues. V lost 5 bases, J lost 4 bases, and 6 bases stayed unmatched. The CDR3, as DNA: TGCAGCGTTCTGGACAGGGGGCTGGCCACTGAAGCTTTCTTT. Translated, it gives CSVLDRGLATEAFF.

The chain has TRBV29-1 and TRBJ2-5; D possibly matches TRBD1 or TRBD2 (5 bases each). The CDR3 is 13 amino acids. The V end was cut by 5 bases, the J end by 1 base, with 11 bases between. Germline values: CDR1 SQVTM, CDR2 ANQGSEA. CDR3: CSVRDLVQETQYF. Written as DNA, the CDR3 is TGCAGCGTTAGGGACCTAGTCCAAGAGACCCAGTACTTC.

The chain recombines TRBV11-2 with TRBJ2-1, with D unresolved. Germline V gives CDR1 SGHAT, CDR2 FQNNGV. The CDR3 spans 14 residues. V lost 1 base, J lost 7 bases, and 11 bases lay in between. The CDR3 here is CASSLVIRGNEQFF. The CDR3 DNA sequence: TGTGCCAGCAGCTTAGTGATCCGCGGAAATGAGCAGTTCTTC.

The chain employs TRBV7-9 and TRBJ1-2; tentatively, D is TRBD1 (5 bases). The V and J ends lost 5 bases and 8 bases respectively, with 9 bases between them. Germline CDR1 SEHNR, CDR2 FQNEAQ (reference sequence). The CDR3 contains 11 residues. CDR3 in amino acids: CASSPDRGYTF. For the CDR3, the DNA is TGTGCCAGCAGCCCAGACAGAGGCTACACCTTC.

The chain uses TRBV21-1 and TRBJ2-5; the DNA was not compared with TRBD1, the D call given in the table. TRBV21-1 is shown as a pseudogene. The CDR3 runs to 19 residues. In DNA form, the CDR3 reads TGTGCCAGCAGCAAAGGGGCCACAGTGGGTAGTTGGTTGGGAGAGACCCAGTACTTC. Translating gives CASSKGATVGSWLGETQYF.